The next 27 T cell receptor beta chains were all read from a single sample in a study of immune heterogeneity within non-small cell lung tumors. In a multiplex PCR, 32 V and 13 J primers amplified TCR beta CDR3. MiXCR was run by TCRdb on the multiplex PCR reads, yielding one entry per CDR3 protein. The sample includes 14,000 or so distinct CDR3 sequences, roughly 30% seen only once; the top ten take 4% to 5%. Bulk tumor genomic DNA (roughly 630 ng per sample) served as template. Spaced far apart, several biopsies were taken from each primary tumor during surgery. With untreated, newly diagnosed non-small cell lung cancer, the patients went on to undergo curative surgery. The sequenced sample was lung tumor tissue. The receptors here all came from a man aged 40-55 years with non-small cell lung cancer.

This clonotype was detected only a few times. The chain recombines TRBV5-4 with TRBJ1-1; TRBD1 is a possible D gene (6 bases). There are 15 residues in the CDR3. The ends were cut back, 1 base at V and 0 bases at J, with 10 bases in the middle. Germline CDR1 reads SGHNT; CDR2 reads YYREEE (reference sequence). CDR3 sequence reads: CASSLNGDMNTEAFF. In DNA, the CDR3 is TGTGCCAGCAGCTTGAATGGGGACATGAACACTGAAGCTTTCTTT. The whole variable domain, remainder taken from reference TRBV5-4 and TRBJ1-1, is ETGVTQSPTHLIKTRGQQVTLRCSSQSGHNTVSWYQQALGQGPQFIFQYYREEENGRGNFPPRFSGLQFPNYSSELNVNALELDDSALYLCASSLNGDMNTEAFFGQGTRLTVV.

Relative to its sample, this clonotype is medium-sized (0.01 to 0.1%). V and J are TRBV12-3 or TRBV12-4 and TRBJ1-2, with D tentatively TRBD1 (6 bases). V was cut by 2 bases and J by 2 bases, with 15 bases left in between. The CDR3 extends over 16 amino acids. The CDR3 DNA is TGTGCCAGCAGTTTACGTCGGGGGGCGCTCAACTATGGCTACACCTTC. It encodes CASSLRRGALNYGYTF.

The sample holds one count of this clonotype. The chain combines TRBV11-2 with TRBJ2-7; D uncertain. The ends were cut back, 5 bases at V and 0 bases at J, with 2 bases in the middle. Per germline, CDR1 SGHAT and CDR2 FQNNGV. There are 11 residues in the CDR3. CDR3 nucleotide sequence: TGTGCCAGCAGCGTCTCCTACGAGCAGTACTTC. Translated: CASSVSYEQYF.

Remarks on this clonotype: This clone may be a read error of a much larger clone one base away. The chain couples TRBV7-9 to TRBJ1-2, with 7 bases aligning to TRBD1. Per the germline V gene, CDR1 is SEHNR and CDR2 is FQNEAQ (reference sequence). V shed 3 bases and J 8 bases; nucleotides not matched to a gene: 12. The CDR3 contains 15 residues. CDR3 amino acids: CASSLGTETNVGYTF. The CDR3 nucleotides are TGTGCCAGCAGCTTGGGGACAGAGACCAACGTAGGCTACACCTTC.

This clonotype ranks as large. The V and J genes are TRBV27 and TRBJ2-7; 11 bases map to TRBD2. CDR1 and CDR2 from the germline V gene are MNHEY and SMNVEV (reference sequence). The CDR3 is 15 amino acids. J lost 9 bases, V lost 4 bases, and 11 bases had no gene match. In DNA, the CDR3 is TGTGCCAGCAGTTCCCGACTAGCGGGAACCATGGCGCAGTACTTC. This encodes CASSSRLAGTMAQYF.

This clonotype has more than one count but fewer than ten. The V gene is TRBV6-1, the J gene TRBJ2-5, with D perhaps TRBD1 (6 bases). Germline CDR1 and CDR2: MNHNS and SASEGT. The CDR3 runs 15 residues. The germline V and J ends were trimmed by 5 bases and 7 bases, with 20 bases remaining between them. CDR3 in DNA: TGTGCCAGCAGTATCAGGGGACCCGGCCTTGGGACCCAGTACTTC. Amino acid sequence: CASSIRGPGLGTQYF.

This clonotype was counted many times. The J gene is TRBJ1-3, the V gene TRBV19; D is unresolved. This CDR3 has 16 residues. The germline V and J ends were trimmed by 6 bases and 0 bases, with 15 bases remaining between them. CDR1 and CDR2 from the germline V gene are LNHDA and SQIVND (reference sequence). The CDR3 DNA sequence: TGTGCCAGTAGCGGACGCACCTATACCTCTGGAAACACCATATATTTT. Its protein product is CASSGRTYTSGNTIYF.

This clonotype was detected only once. The V call is TRBV18, the J call TRBJ2-5, with TRBD2 as a possible D gene (6 bases). Per germline, CDR1 KGHSH and CDR2 LQKENI. The CDR3 extends over 16 amino acids. V was shortened by 1 base and J by 5 bases, with 17 bases between the two germline ends. The CDR3 loop reads CASSPQEGPQQETQYF. CDR3 in DNA: TGTGCCAGCTCACCACAGGAGGGCCCGCAGCAGGAGACCCAGTACTTC.

This clonotype has at least ten counts. The chain combines TRBV2 with TRBJ2-1, with a weak D call TRBD1 (5 bases). V was shortened by 8 bases and J by 6 bases, with 14 bases between the two germline ends. Germline V gives CDR1 SNHLY, CDR2 FYNNEI. The CDR3 is made up of 13 amino acids. The CDR3 spells CASRIVRANEQFF. In nucleotides, the CDR3 is TGTGCCAGCCGAATCGTCAGGGCCAATGAGCAGTTCTTC.

By sample fraction, this clonotype is medium-sized. The V and J genes are TRBV13 and TRBJ2-3; D may match TRBD1 or TRBD2 (6 bases each). V dropped 4 bases and J dropped 1 base, with 15 bases sitting between them. This CDR3 has 16 residues. Germline CDR1 PRHDT, CDR2 FYEKMQ (reference sequence). The CDR3: CASSSIRGAGTDTQYF. In DNA, the CDR3 is TGTGCCAGCAGCTCGATAAGGGGGGCGGGCACAGATACGCAGTATTTT.

This clonotype is judged medium-sized (0.01 to 0.1%). This sequence joins TRBV20-1 and TRBJ2-3; the match to TRBD2 covers 9 bases. V was clipped by 6 bases and J by 4 bases; unmatched bases: 8. Germline-derived CDR1 and CDR2 are DFQATT and SNEGSKA (reference sequence). The CDR3 has 14 residues. The chain's CDR3 is CSAHVAGDADTQYF. CDR3 DNA: TGCAGTGCCCACGTAGCGGGAGACGCAGATACGCAGTATTTT.

The V gene is TRBV20-1, the J gene TRBJ2-2; possible D gene TRBD2, 5 bases. V was cut by 6 bases and J by 1 base, with 9 bases left in between. This CDR3 has 13 residues. The germline CDR1 and CDR2 sequences are DFQATT and SNEGSKA (reference sequence). CDR3 DNA: TGCAGTGCCGCGGGCCTGAACACCGGGGAGCTGTTTTTT. Protein product: CSAAGLNTGELFF.

This clonotype has more than one count but fewer than ten. This chain uses TRBV14 with TRBJ2-1, with a possible D match to TRBD1 (6 bases). The CDR3 runs 17 residues. CDR1 and CDR2 from the germline V gene are SGHDN and FVKESK. Between the trimmed V and J ends, which lost 1 base and 7 bases, there was a span of 20 bases. The DNA of the CDR3 is TGTGCCAGCAGCCAAGGGAGGACCAGGGGCACCCTAAATGAGCAGTTCTTC. It codes for CASSQGRTRGTLNEQFF.

The gene calls are TRBV11-2 and TRBJ1-1, with no clear D. CDR1 SGHAT and CDR2 FQNNGV come from the germline V gene. Trimming removed 5 bases at V and 4 bases at J, with 11 bases between. The CDR3 is 13 residues long. The CDR3 bases are TGTGCCAGCAGCCTGCAGCAGTCCACTGAAGCTTTCTTT. Protein sequence: CASSLQQSTEAFF. Full variable domain (remainder filled in from reference TRBV11-2 and TRBJ1-1): EAGVAQSPRYKIIEKRQSVAFWCNPISGHATLYWYQQILGQGPKLLIQFQNNGVVDDSQLPKDRFSAERLKGVDSTLKIQPAKLEDSAVYLCASSLQQSTEAFFGQGTRLTVV.

This clonotype was observed a few times. The chain uses TRBV25-1 and TRBJ1-1; possibly TRBD1 for D (5 bases). Germline values: CDR1 MGHDK, CDR2 SYGVNS. This CDR3 comprises 13 residues. The germline V and J ends were trimmed by 6 bases and 4 bases, with 12 bases remaining between them. The CDR3 sequence is CASRRGEGTEAFF. The DNA for the CDR3 is TGTGCCAGCAGGAGGGGCGAGGGCACTGAAGCTTTCTTT.

Turning to this clonotype: Germline is not matched at one junction end, which may reflect a read error. The chain links TRBV7-2 to TRBJ2-2, with D perhaps given as TRBD1 or TRBD2 (5 bases each). CDR3 length: 15 amino acids. CDR1 SGHTA and CDR2 FQGNSA come from the germline V gene. In DNA form, the CDR3 reads TGTGCCAGCAGCTCAAGGGGCGAAGGCACCGGGGAGCGGTTTTTT. It is translated as CASSSRGEGTGERFF.

This clonotype was recorded many times. The chain couples TRBV30 to TRBJ2-7, with a tentative D call TRBD1 (6 bases). Deletions cut 3 bases from V and 0 bases from J, with 9 bases between. The CDR3 is 13 residues long. Germline CDR1 and CDR2: GTSNPN and SVGIG (reference sequence). CDR3 residues: CAWSTGNSYEQYF. As DNA, the CDR3 is TGTGCCTGGAGCACAGGGAACTCCTACGAGCAGTACTTC.

Note on this clonotype: This clone may be a read error of a much larger clone one base away. The gene calls are TRBV20-1 and TRBJ2-5; 13 bases line up with TRBD2. Germline V CDR1 and CDR2: DFQATT, SNEGSKA (reference sequence). Trimming removed 7 bases from V and 6 bases from J; junction bases left unmatched: 5. The CDR3 runs to 13 residues. CDR3 loop: CSVGLAGAKTQYF. CDR3 bases: TGCAGTGTAGGACTAGCGGGAGCGAAGACCCAGTACTTC.

This clonotype was counted ten times or more. The genes are TRBV19 and TRBJ1-2; D ambiguous. V was pared by 7 bases and J by 2 bases, with 20 bases between. The length of the CDR3 is 16 residues. Germline CDR1 reads LNHDA; CDR2 reads SQIVND (reference sequence). CDR3 coding DNA: TGTGCCAGTACCAAGGGAGGCGCCTCCCCGAACTATGGCTACACCTTC. Translated: CASTKGGASPNYGYTF.

This clonotype was detected many times. CDR3: CASSLAGGGVSTDTQYF. The CDR3 nucleotides read TGTGCCAGCAGTCTCGCGGGAGGTGGGGTTAGCACAGATACGCAGTATTTT. The rearrangement links TRBV6-1 to TRBJ2-3; TRBD2 aligns across 8 bases. Germline V gene sequence: CDR1 MNHNS, CDR2 SASEGT. This CDR3 contains 17 residues. V shed 5 bases and J 0 bases; nucleotides not matched to a gene: 10.

This rearrangement joins TRBV6-5 to TRBJ2-7; D is uncertain. Between the trimmed V and J ends, which lost 1 base and 3 bases, there was a span of 16 bases. Germline V lookup: CDR1 MNHEY, CDR2 SVGAGI. This CDR3 is 16 amino acids long. CDR3 residues: CASSYFLVQTLYEQYF. CDR3 bases: TGTGCCAGCAGTTACTTTCTGGTACAGACACTCTACGAGCAGTACTTC.

The J gene is TRBJ2-2, the V gene TRBV5-1, with a weak D call TRBD2 (5 bases). V was clipped by 2 bases and J by 6 bases, with 11 bases between them. The CDR3 has 14 residues. Germline CDR1 is SGHRS and CDR2 is YFSETQ. The CDR3 region is CASSFPGVAGELFF. CDR3 nucleotides: TGCGCCAGCAGCTTCCCCGGGGTAGCCGGGGAGCTGTTTTTT.

The rearrangement links TRBV18 to TRBJ2-2; maybe TRBD1 (5 bases). CDR3 size: 18 residues. Germline assignment: CDR1 KGHSH and CDR2 LQKENI. V lost 4 bases, J lost 0 bases, and 18 bases lay in between. As DNA, the CDR3 is TGTGCCAGCTCACGGAACAGGCCTCAAGCCTCGAACACCGGGGAGCTGTTTTTT. This codes for CASSRNRPQASNTGELFF.

V is TRBV20-1 and J is TRBJ2-1; no firm D call. The ends were cut back, 3 bases at V and 3 bases at J, with 6 bases in the middle. Per the germline V gene, CDR1 is DFQATT and CDR2 is SNEGSKA (reference sequence). This CDR3 is built from 12 residues. The CDR3 nucleotides are TGCAGTGCTAGGACGGTCTACAATGAGCAGTTCTTC. It encodes CSARTVYNEQFF.

V gene TRBV2 combines with J gene TRBJ2-3; 10 bases are a match to TRBD2. This CDR3 has 15 amino acids. Germline trimming cut 9 bases from V and 4 bases from J; bases unmatched to any gene: 10. Looked up from germline, CDR1 is SNHLY and CDR2 is FYNNEI. The CDR3 sequence is CARGGTGTSADTQYF. The DNA for the CDR3 is TGTGCCAGAGGAGGAACCGGGACTAGCGCAGATACGCAGTATTTT. Looking up the rest from reference TRBV2 and TRBJ2-3 gives the full variable domain: EPEVTQTPSHQVTQMGQEVILRCVPISNHLYFYWYRQILGQKVEFLVSFYNNEISEKSEIFDDQFSVERPDGSNFTLKIRSTKLEDSAMYFCARGGTGTSADTQYFGPGTRLTVL.

Note on this clonotype: The junction differs from germline at one of its ends, possibly a read error. The chain carries TRBV2 and TRBJ1-1; 9 nucleotides line up with TRBD1. The germline V gene has CDR1 SNHLY and CDR2 FYNNEI. This CDR3 comprises 15 residues. For the CDR3, the DNA is TGTGCCAGCAGTCCACAGACAGGGGGGGACACTGAAGTTTTCTTT. It translates to CASSPQTGGDTEVFF.

Note on this clonotype: One end of the junction fails to match germline, which may point to a read error. The chain is built from TRBV7-8 and TRBJ2-1, with 16 bases matching TRBD2. CDR3 length: 16 amino acids. Looked up from germline, CDR1 is SGHVS and CDR2 is FQNEAQ. CDR3 DNA sequence: TGTGCCCGCAGCGGGGGACTAGCGGGGGGGGGCAATGAGCAGTTCTTC. It encodes CARSGGLAGGGNEQFF.